Following are 30 T cell receptor beta chains from one sample sequenced in a study of shared clonotypes between healthy human individuals. Method: immunoSEQ multiplex PCR; TCRdb's copy keeps in-frame clones and lacks some. The data show around 530,000 clones, around three quarters seen once. Sequences were obtained from PBMCs. The receptors were sampled from a woman aged 40-49 years in good health. Some clones in this sample may be carry-over from other donors' samples.

On this clone: Other DNA sequences in the sample encode the same CDR3. The chain uses TRBV11-3 and TRBJ1-1; weak D call: TRBD1 (5 bases). Germline V gene lookup returns CDR1 SGHNT and CDR2 YENEEA. CDR3 length: 14 amino acids. Trimming cost V 5 bases and J 1 base, with 11 bases left between them. CDR3 residues: CASSRDGRNTEAFF. CDR3 sequence (DNA): TGTGCCAGCAGCCGGGACGGGAGGAACACTGAAGCTTTCTTT.

The chain joins TRBV11-2 to TRBJ2-7; a weak D match, TRBD1 (6 bases). With 4 bases removed from V and 6 bases from J, the gap between germline ends came to 16 bases. The CDR3 consists of 14 residues. CDR1 and CDR2 from the germline V gene are SGHAT and FQNNGV. The CDR3 sequence is CASSSGTRRGEQYF. CDR3 DNA sequence: TGTGCCAGCAGCTCCGGGACACGCCGGGGCGAGCAGTACTTC.

The chain employs TRBV27 and TRBJ2-1, with 7 bases matching TRBD1. Germline lookup yields CDR1 MNHEY and CDR2 SMNVEV (reference sequence). Unmatched junction bases numbered 6, after V lost 7 bases and J lost 6 bases. CDR3 length equals 13 residues. CDR3 DNA sequence: TGTGCCAGCACGTCCGACAGGGCCAATGAGCAGTTCTTC. This codes for CASTSDRANEQFF.

The chain carries TRBV2 and TRBJ1-1; D gene unclear. Trimming removed 6 bases from V and 3 bases from J, with 14 bases in between. Germline CDR1 reads SNHLY; CDR2 reads FYNNEI. The CDR3 totals 14 residues. CDR3 sequence (DNA): TGTGCCAGCAGCGAAAGGAGGCAGGACACTGAAGCTTTCTTT. It specifies CASSERRQDTEAFF.

In nucleotides, the CDR3 is TGTGCCAGCAGTTTATCCCCCGGGACTAGCGGGAGCCCCGTGGAGTACTTC. Its protein product is CASSLSPGTSGSPVEYF. This sequence joins TRBV28 and TRBJ2-7; TRBD2 matches at 14 bases. The CDR3 is 17 residues long. Trimming removed 1 base from V and 11 bases from J; junction bases left unmatched: 13. In germline, CDR1 is MDHEN, CDR2 SYDVKM.

A note on this clone: This may stem from a read error, because a much larger clone lies one nucleotide away. The DNA for the CDR3 is TGTGCCAGCAGCTTAGGGGGGAGCTGCACTGAAGCTTTCTTT. It is translated as CASSLGGSCTEAFF. The rearrangement uses TRBV11-2 and TRBJ1-1; TRBD1 is a possible D gene (5 bases). The CDR3 spans 14 residues. V lost 1 base, J lost 4 bases, and 10 bases lay in between. CDR1 and CDR2 from the germline V gene are SGHAT and FQNNGV. Filled out from reference TRBV11-2 and TRBJ1-1, the complete variable domain reads EAGVAQSPRYKIIEKRQSVAFWCNPISGHATLYWYQQILGQGPKLLIQFQNNGVVDDSQLPKDRFSAERLKGVDSTLKIQPAKLEDSAVYLCASSLGGSCTEAFFGQGTRLTVV.

The chain couples TRBV18 to TRBJ2-5; a possible D gene is TRBD1 (6 bases). Germline CDR1 reads KGHSH; CDR2 reads LQKENI. V dropped 2 bases and J dropped 4 bases, with 17 bases sitting between them. The CDR3 runs 16 residues. The CDR3 region is CASSPERSRGGETQYF. For the CDR3, the DNA is TGTGCCAGCTCACCAGAGAGGAGTAGAGGGGGAGAGACCCAGTACTTC.

This chain joins TRBV27 and TRBJ2-1; TRBD1 matches at 8 bases. CDR3 length equals 14 residues. The V and J ends lost 6 bases and 3 bases, in that order; junction bases with no gene match: 4. Germline CDR1 is MNHEY and CDR2 is SMNVEV (reference sequence). The CDR3 spells CASSRQGYYNEQFF. CDR3 DNA: TGTGCCAGCAGCCGACAGGGGTACTACAATGAGCAGTTCTTC.

This clone was seen a handful of times. The same CDR3 arises from other DNA sequences in this sample as well. The V call is TRBV28, the J call TRBJ2-5, with D possibly TRBD1 on 8 matching bases. This CDR3 is 15 amino acids long. Germline V lookup: CDR1 MDHEN, CDR2 SYDVKM. V shed 4 bases and J shed 5 bases, with 17 bases lying between them. CDR3 loop: CASSSYRGGAETQYF. CDR3 nucleotide sequence: TGTGCCAGCAGTTCATACAGGGGGGGAGCGGAGACCCAGTACTTC.

This chain joins TRBV27 and TRBJ2-5; D remains unclear. Trimming cost V 3 bases and J 3 bases, with 8 bases left between them. The CDR3 totals 13 residues. Germline V gene data show CDR1 as MNHEY and CDR2 as SMNVEV (reference sequence). The CDR3 loop is CASSFQAKETQYF. The CDR3 bases are TGTGCCAGCAGTTTCCAGGCGAAAGAGACCCAGTACTTC.

Points on this clone: A far larger clone differs by one base, so this is likely a read error. This chain connects TRBV20-1 to TRBJ1-2; possibly TRBD1 for D (5 bases). CDR1 is DFQATT and CDR2 is SNEGSKA in the germline V gene (reference sequence). The CDR3 runs 11 residues. The CDR3 here is CSASRGEGCTF. As DNA, the CDR3 is TGCAGTGCTAGCCGGGGGGAAGGCTGCACCTTC.

This clone appeared many times. Other nucleotide sequences from this sample produce the same CDR3. This chain uses TRBV7-2 with TRBJ2-7; tentatively, D is TRBD2 (5 bases). Per the germline V gene, CDR1 is SGHTA and CDR2 is FQGNSA. With 4 bases removed from V and 2 bases from J, the gap between germline ends came to 12 bases. This CDR3 is built from 14 residues. The CDR3 loop is CASSSGLLPYEQYF. Written as DNA, the CDR3 is TGTGCCAGCAGCTCCGGACTTCTGCCCTACGAGCAGTACTTC. Full variable domain (rest looked up from reference TRBV7-2 and TRBJ2-7): GAGVSQSPSNKVTEKGKDVELRCDPISGHTALYWYRQSLGQGLEFLIYFQGNSAPDKSGLPSDRFSAERTGGSVSTLTIQRTQQEDSAVYLCASSSGLLPYEQYFGPGTRLTVT.

The J gene is TRBJ1-1, the V gene TRBV19, with 7 bases lining up with TRBD1. The CDR3 is 16 amino acids. Germline V CDR1 and CDR2: LNHDA, SQIVND (reference sequence). The ends lost 7 bases at V and 5 bases at J; junction bases unmatched: 16. Here the CDR3 reads CASTPGQSFLGTEAFF. The CDR3 nucleotides are TGTGCCAGTACCCCGGGACAGTCATTTTTAGGAACTGAAGCTTTCTTT. Filled out from reference TRBV19 and TRBJ1-1, the complete variable domain reads DGGITQSPKYLFRKEGQNVTLSCEQNLNHDAMYWYRQDPGQGLRLIYYSQIVNDFQKGDIAEGYSVSREKKESFPLTVTSAQKNPTAFYLCASTPGQSFLGTEAFFGQGTRLTVV.

The chain combines TRBV18 with TRBJ2-3; TRBD2 aligns across 14 bases. Looked up from germline, CDR1 is KGHSH and CDR2 is LQKENI. With V trimmed by 0 bases and J by 2 bases, 1 base remained unmatched. This CDR3 is 17 amino acids long. This chain's CDR3 is CASSPPGLAGATDTQYF. DNA for the CDR3: TGTGCCAGCTCACCACCGGGACTAGCGGGAGCCACAGATACGCAGTATTTT.

The chain uses TRBV30 and TRBJ1-6; D perhaps matches TRBD1 (6 bases). The CDR3 covers 14 residues. Per germline, CDR1 GTSNPN and CDR2 SVGIG (reference sequence). Trimming removed 2 bases at V and 10 bases at J, with 15 bases between. Here the CDR3 reads CAWSSGQLTSPLHF. CDR3 bases: TGTGCCTGGAGTTCCGGACAGCTCACATCACCCCTCCACTTT.

The J gene is TRBJ1-2, the V gene TRBV10-2; 7 nucleotides align to TRBD1. The CDR3 contains 14 residues. Germline CDR1 is WSHSY and CDR2 is SAAADI. J was trimmed by 4 bases and V by 8 bases; bases with no gene match: 10. CDR3 nucleotide sequence: TGCGCCAGCGGCCGACAGGGCGATCCCTATGGCTACACCTTC. It translates to CASGRQGDPYGYTF.

J is TRBJ2-7 and V is TRBV4-2; 7 bases line up with TRBD2. J gave up 2 bases and V 0 bases, and 4 bases lay outside the gene matches. The CDR3 spans 15 residues. Looked up from germline, CDR1 is LGHNA and CDR2 is YNFKEQ. The CDR3, as DNA: TGTGCCAGCAGCCAAGATTGGGACTACACCTACGAGCAGTACTTC. This translates into CASSQDWDYTYEQYF.

The V call is TRBV29-1, the J call TRBJ2-7; 9 nucleotides match TRBD1. With V trimmed by 7 bases and J by 4 bases, 8 bases remained unmatched. The CDR3 totals 13 residues. Germline V CDR1 and CDR2: SQVTM, ANQGSEA. CDR3 DNA: TGCAGCGGCGCCCAGGGACAGGGATACGAGCAGTACTTC. Translation gives CSGAQGQGYEQYF.

This clone was counted at least ten times. Possible read error: a much larger clone is one base away. The sample has other DNA sequences that encode this CDR3 too. The chain employs TRBV30 and TRBJ2-7; D gene ambiguous. Germline-derived CDR1 and CDR2 are GTSNPN and SVGIG (reference sequence). CDR3 length: 13 amino acids. V lost 1 base and J lost 6, with 13 bases in between. CDR3: CAWSGSFESEQYF. CDR3 sequence (DNA): TGTGCCTGGAGTGGGTCCTTCGAAAGCGAGCAGTACTTC.

This rearrangement joins TRBV6-6 to TRBJ1-5; 8 nucleotides match TRBD1. CDR1 is MNHNY and CDR2 is SVGAGI in the germline V gene (reference sequence). Trimming removed 4 bases from V and 6 bases from J; junction bases left unmatched: 8. The CDR3 spans 15 residues. The CDR3, as DNA: TGTGCCAGCAGTTGGGACGACAGGGGAGTTCAGCCCCAGCATTTT. It codes for CASSWDDRGVQPQHF.

This clone was detected a few times. The chain is built from TRBV6-5 and TRBJ2-5, with D possibly TRBD1 on 6 matching bases. The DNA end is more similar to TRBJ2-7, so the J call may be wrong. The CDR3 length is 15 residues. Germline V CDR1 and CDR2: MNHEY, SVGAGI. The CDR3 region is CASSWAGTQSYEQYF. DNA for the CDR3: TGTGCCAGCAGTTGGGCCGGGACACAGTCCTACGAGCAGTACTTC.

A note on this clone: Other DNA sequences in this sample translate to the same CDR3. The chain has TRBV30 and TRBJ1-6; D is ambiguous. The CDR3 runs to 13 residues. V shed 4 bases and J shed 0 bases, with 4 bases lying between them. Germline lookup yields CDR1 GTSNPN and CDR2 SVGIG (reference sequence). The CDR3 nucleotides read TGTGCCTGGAAAAGCTCCTATAATTCACCCCTCCACTTT. This gives the protein CAWKSSYNSPLHF.

V and J are TRBV4-1 and TRBJ1-4, with D maybe TRBD1 (6 bases). Per the germline V gene, CDR1 is MGHRA and CDR2 is YSYEKL. Deletions cut 1 base from V and 8 bases from J, with 11 bases between. The CDR3 totals 14 residues. CDR3 bases: TGCGCCAGCAGCCAAGTCGGGGGCGGGGAAAAACTGTTTTTT. Its translation is CASSQVGGGEKLFF.

This clone was seen once. With only one base between it and a far larger clone, this is likely a read error. The V gene is TRBV29-1, the J gene TRBJ1-5; maybe TRBD1 (5 bases). In germline, CDR1 is SQVTM, CDR2 ANQGSEA. This CDR3 has 13 amino acids. Trimming removed 7 bases at V and 3 bases at J, with 13 bases between. This CDR3 reads CSASDINNQPQHF. CDR3 sequence (DNA): TGCAGCGCATCGGACATAAACAATCAGCCCCAGCATTTT.

The chain employs TRBV6-6 and TRBJ2-5, with 13 bases aligning to TRBD2. With 4 bases clipped from V and 5 bases from J, the junction kept 7 bases outside the gene matches. Per germline, CDR1 MNHNY and CDR2 SVGAGI (reference sequence). This CDR3 is 16 amino acids long. CDR3 nucleotide sequence: TGTGCCAGCAGTTCCCCCGGACTAGCGGGAGCTGAGACCCAGTACTTC. Translation gives CASSSPGLAGAETQYF.

The CDR3 region has the DNA TGTGCCGGGACCTTAGCGGGAGGGCCGGTACGCCCGTACAATGAGCAGTTCTTC. Amino acid sequence: CAGTLAGGPVRPYNEQFF. This chain connects TRBV7-9 to TRBJ2-1; TRBD2 agrees at 11 bases. There are 18 residues in the CDR3. Germline assignment: CDR1 SEHNR and CDR2 FQNEAQ (reference sequence). Trimming took 11 bases from V and 4 from J; bases not matched to a gene: 19.

The chain's CDR3 is CASSTRTGNNEQFF. The CDR3 DNA reads as TGTGCCAGCAGCACCCGGACAGGGAACAATGAGCAGTTCTTC. The chain carries TRBV5-4 and TRBJ2-1; TRBD1 agrees at 8 bases. CDR3 length equals 14 residues. V dropped 4 bases and J dropped 5; count of bases not matched to a gene: 5. Germline CDR1 SGHNT, CDR2 YYREEE (reference sequence).

The V and J genes are TRBV28 and TRBJ1-2; the D is unclear. The CDR3 spans 14 residues. The V and J ends lost 3 bases and 4 bases respectively, with 12 bases between them. Germline CDR1 and CDR2: MDHEN and SYDVKM. This CDR3 is CASSFTAVRYGYTF. CDR3 nucleotide sequence: TGTGCCAGCAGTTTTACGGCAGTCCGCTATGGCTACACCTTC.

V gene TRBV5-1 combines with J gene TRBJ1-2; D is unclear. The V gene's germline CDR1 is SGHRS and CDR2 YFSETQ. V lost 0 bases, J lost 2 bases, and 8 bases lay in between. CDR3 length: 14 residues. For the CDR3, the DNA is TGCGCCAGCAGCTTGGGTTGGATGAACTATGGCTACACCTTC. Encoded protein: CASSLGWMNYGYTF.

This clone was seen only a few times. The V and J genes are TRBV10-3 and TRBJ1-6; 8 bases are shared with TRBD1. After removal of 6 bases from V and 8 bases from J, the junction contained 6 bases not matched to a gene. This CDR3 has 14 amino acids. Germline V gene lookup returns CDR1 ENHRY and CDR2 SYGVKD. CDR3 region: CAIRGQVTDSPLHF. CDR3 sequence (DNA): TGTGCCATCAGGGGACAGGTTACCGATTCACCCCTCCACTTT.